Reported below is one T cell receptor beta chain. Antigen specificity is unknown. These data come from a study of post-analysis software for immune sequencing data. Overall study results and limits: Strong same-batch co-clustering of samples appeared with F measure clustering. Controls' normalized Chao1 diversity significantly exceeded that of multiple sclerosis patients. Four to six TRBV segments were more frequent in patients than controls; TRBV5-6, TRBV5-1 and TRBV20-1 belonged to this group.

Incorporated into the TCR beta cDNA libraries were unique molecular identifiers, which served to reduce PCR and sequencing biases. A population of roughly 1 to 11 million T cells gave rise to approximately 500,000 cDNA molecules. MiXCR, applied by TCRdb to the PCR reads, yields one record per CDR3 protein. The sample has about 540,000 distinct CDR3 sequences, approximately 34% seen once. CDR3 size: 15 residues. Germline CDR1 and CDR2: MNHEY and SMNVEV (reference sequence). This sequence originates from a girl aged 2-17 years with multiple sclerosis. This chain connects TRBV27 to TRBJ2-5; D possibly corresponds to TRBD2 (7 bases). The J call is in doubt because the DNA end fits TRBJ2-7 better. The sample taken for sequencing was blood. The CDR3 nucleotides are TGTGCCAGCAGTCATCGCCCGGCGGGGGCGGGCGAGCAGTACTTC. As protein: CASSHRPAGAGEQYF.